This T cell receptor (beta chain) was obtained from a study of cytomegalovirus exposure and HLA in healthy donors. Findings of the study overall: Later analysis suggested links between common viral pathogens and several top significant clusters. Whilst most TCR sequences proved rare, a subset of public TCRs occurred across many donors. Presence/absence analyses took donor sequencing depth as roughly uniform. Serostatus for CMV was the only available immune exposure information.

The PCR had 60 Vbeta and 13 Jbeta primers. Libraries were prepared by immunoSEQ multiplex PCR; TCRdb keeps only in-frame clonotypes and omits some of them. The table includes some 83,000 clones, over 60% detected once. Of note for this clone: The antigen is not known.

The CDR3 runs 12 residues. Germline V gene data show CDR1 as MRHNA and CDR2 as SNTAGT. The ends were cut back, 7 bases at V and 5 bases at J, with 11 bases in the middle. This sequence originates from a man between 60 and 75 years old in good health and CMV-seronegative. The chain joins TRBV6-4 to TRBJ1-1; D is perhaps TRBD1 (6 bases). Source material: PBMCs. The CDR3 here is CASKGEGTEAFF. The CDR3 bases are TGTGCCAGCAAGGGGGAGGGGACTGAAGCTTTCTTT.